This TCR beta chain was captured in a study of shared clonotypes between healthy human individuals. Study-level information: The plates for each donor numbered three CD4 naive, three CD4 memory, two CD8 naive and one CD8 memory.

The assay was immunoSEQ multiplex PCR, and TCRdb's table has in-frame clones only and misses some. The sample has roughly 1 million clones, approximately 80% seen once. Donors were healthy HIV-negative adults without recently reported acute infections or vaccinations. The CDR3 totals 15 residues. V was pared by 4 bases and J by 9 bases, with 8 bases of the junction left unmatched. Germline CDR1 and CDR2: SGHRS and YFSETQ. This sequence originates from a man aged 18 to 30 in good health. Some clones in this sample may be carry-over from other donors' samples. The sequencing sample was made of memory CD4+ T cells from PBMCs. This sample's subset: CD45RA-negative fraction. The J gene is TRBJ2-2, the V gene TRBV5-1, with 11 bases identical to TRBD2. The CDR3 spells CASSLLAGDRRELFF. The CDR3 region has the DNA TGCGCCAGCAGCCTACTAGCGGGAGACCGTCGGGAGCTGTTTTTT.